This T cell receptor beta chain is from a study of cytomegalovirus exposure and HLA in healthy donors. CDR3 length: 15 residues. CDR1 and CDR2 (germline): SGHDT, YYEEEE. The V segment lost 4 bases and the J segment 2 bases; nucleotides outside the gene matches: 6. The count of this clone is one. Antigen unknown. Sequencing was performed with immunoSEQ multiplex PCR; in TCRdb, only in-frame clones are kept and a portion is missing. The sample comprises 250,000 to 350,000 clones, 75% to 90% of which are singletons, and 0.7% to 0.85% rests with the top ten. Points from the study as a whole: Reports indicated that the classifier achieved high specificity and sensitivity in diagnosing cytomegalovirus status.

The sequenced sample consisted of PBMCs. J is TRBJ2-7 and V is TRBV5-6, with TRBD2 matching over 10 bases. The sequence came from a woman between 18 and 29 years old in good health and CMV-seronegative. The CDR3 coding sequence is TGTGCCAGCAGCGGCGAGGGACTAGCGACCTACGAGCAGTACTTC. This gives the protein CASSGEGLATYEQYF. The variable domain in full, completed from reference TRBV5-6 and TRBJ2-7, reads DAGVTQSPTHLIKTRGQQVTLRCSPKSGHDTVSWYQQALGQGPQFIFQYYEEEERQRGNFPDRFSGHQFPNYSSELNVNALLLGDSALYLCASSGEGLATYEQYFGPGTRLTVT.